The rows below give T cell receptor beta chains drawn from one sample of a study of cytomegalovirus exposure and HLA in healthy donors. The table came from immunoSEQ multiplex PCR; TCRdb's copy has only in-frame clones and leaves some out. The sample includes hundreds of thousands of clones, 75% to 90% of them seen just once. Sequencing was carried out using PBMCs. Receptors were obtained from a boy younger than 10 in good health and CMV-seronegative. Both conserved end residues are part of each CDR3. Each record gives: V gene, clone size, D gene, CDR3 length, J gene, CDR3 DNA, CDR3 protein. The D gene is left open where the match is weak. Clone size is not always given. Where it is, it says once, few, many or a class for expanded clones.

TRBV5-1	few	NA	14	TRBJ1-3	TGCGCCAGCAGTTACGCTAGTTCGGGGAACACCATATATTTT	CASSYASSGNTIYF
TRBV25-1	NA	NA	15	TRBJ1-6	TGTGCCAGCAGTGAATTTCTAGGTCAAGATTCACCCCTCCACTTT	CASSEFLGQDSPLHF
TRBV30	NA	NA	10	TRBJ1-2	TGTGCGACAGTTCTCTATGGCTACACCTTC	CATVLYGYTF
TRBV2	NA	NA	15	TRBJ1-4	TGTGCCAGCAATTGGGAGACTTCAACTAATGAAAAACTGTTTTTT	CASNWETSTNEKLFF
TRBV19	NA	NA	12	TRBJ1-1	TGTGCCAGTAATGTCGGCGGCACTGAAGCTTTCTTT	CASNVGGTEAFF
TRBV19	NA	NA	13	TRBJ1-5	TGTGCCAGTAGTACCCGTAACTATCAGCCCCAGCATTTT	CASSTRNYQPQHF
TRBV13	NA	TRBD1	13	TRBJ1-2	TGTGCCAGCAGCTTAGAGTCGCAGGGGGATTACACCTTC	CASSLESQGDYTF
TRBV6-6	NA	TRBD1	13	TRBJ2-1	TGTGCCAGCAGGCGACAGGGCGAGGCTGAGCAGTTCTTC	CASRRQGEAEQFF
TRBV5-1	few	NA	17	TRBJ1-2	TGCGCCAGCAGCTTGGAAGCCCGCCAGGGACAAGGAAAAGGCTACACCTTC	CASSLEARQGQGKGYTF
TRBV5-6	NA	TRBD1	17	TRBJ1-5	TGTGCCAGCAGCTTGGGGGTCAACAGGGGGCACAATCAGCCCCAGCATTTT	CASSLGVNRGHNQPQHF
TRBV2	NA	TRBD2	13	TRBJ2-5	TGTGCCAGCAGCGCCGGACTAGGGGAGACCCAGTACTTC	CASSAGLGETQYF